The source of this T cell receptor beta chain is a study of control samples from healthy donors and cancer patients. The V end lost 4 bases, the J end lost 3 bases, and 10 bases lay between the germline ends. CDR3 length equals 13 residues. The germline V gene encodes CDR1 SNHLY and CDR2 FYNNEI. TCRdb keeps only in-frame clones here, not all; method: immunoSEQ multiplex PCR. The sample carries fewer than 200,000 clones, over 80% recorded once. This clonotype was sampled from a man aged 18 to 30 in good health. The sequencing sample was made of blood. V is TRBV2 and J is TRBJ2-7, with unresolved D. CDR3 in amino acids: CASSAEVFYEQYF. CDR3 nucleotide sequence: TGTGCCAGCAGTGCAGAGGTCTTCTACGAGCAGTACTTC.